Listed below are T cell receptor beta chains from one sample, sequenced in a study of Ad26.COV2.S vaccination and SARS-CoV-2 variants. Assay used: immunoSEQ multiplex PCR; TCRdb lists only in-frame clones, some missing. In the table there are about 440,000 clones, 70% to 90% of which are singletons. The sequencing here drew on peripheral blood, taken in a trial of Ad26.COV2.S vaccine versus placebo. The receptors come from a person between 18 and 60 years old who received the Ad26.COV2.S COVID-19 vaccine or a placebo. CDR3s include the opening cysteine and the closing phenylalanine or tryptophan. A D gene is named only where the DNA matches it firmly. Size is omitted from some rows. Given values are once, few, many or a class for expanded clones.

CASSLGTAREEQYF	TGTGCCAGCAGCTTAGGGACCGCGCGGGAGGAGCAGTACTTC	-	TRBD2	TRBJ2-7	TRBV5-4
CSVLTGTYSGANVLTF	TGCAGCGTACTGACAGGGACCTACTCTGGGGCCAACGTCCTGACTTTC	-	TRBD1	TRBJ2-6	TRBV29-1
CASSPSGSGSNEQFF	TGTGCCAGCAGCCCCTCTGGGAGCGGGAGCAATGAGCAGTTCTTC	-	TRBD2	TRBJ2-1	TRBV13
CASSLVGRVLNEQFF	TGTGCCAGCAGCTTGGTGGGCCGCGTCTTAAATGAGCAGTTCTTC	few	-	TRBJ2-1	TRBV5-6
CASSQGSGTGSGANVLTF	TGTGCCAGCAGCCAAGGGTCTGGGACAGGGTCCGGGGCCAACGTCCTGACTTTC	-	TRBD1	TRBJ2-6	TRBV14
CASSLGVRVSPLHF	TGTGCCAGCAGCTTAGGGGTTCGGGTTTCACCCCTCCACTTT	-	-	TRBJ1-6	TRBV11-2
CATSRDDRTNTEAFF	TGTGCCACCAGCAGGGACGACAGAACGAACACTGAAGCTTTCTTT	-	-	TRBJ1-1	TRBV15
CASSPRDAEGYTF	TGCGCCAGCAGCCCCCGGGACGCTGAGGGCTACACCTTC	-	-	TRBJ1-2	TRBV4-1
CASSIYLGETQYF	TGTGCCAGTAGTATCTACCTTGGGGAGACCCAGTACTTC	once	-	TRBJ2-5	TRBV19
CASSSPSGIIPEQFF	TGTGCCAGCAGCTCTCCCAGCGGGATAATACCCGAGCAGTTCTTC	-	TRBD2	TRBJ2-1	TRBV11-2
CAIKRGAKDTQYF	TGTGCCATTAAAAGGGGGGCGAAAGATACGCAGTATTTT	-	-	TRBJ2-3	TRBV7-9
CASSQDVNRGNYGYTF	TGTGCCAGCAGCCAAGATGTGAACAGGGGAAACTATGGCTACACCTTC	-	TRBD1	TRBJ1-2	TRBV4-2
CASSVAQNTEAFF	TGTGCCAGCAGCGTAGCCCAGAACACTGAAGCTTTCTTT	once	-	TRBJ1-1	TRBV9
CASSLGRGPSPLHF	TGTGCCAGCAGTCTCGGCAGGGGGCCTTCACCCCTCCACTTT	-	TRBD1	TRBJ1-6	TRBV6-4
CASSVSNSYNEQFF	TGTGCCAGCAGCGTCTCCAATTCCTACAATGAGCAGTTCTTC	-	-	TRBJ2-1	TRBV9
CASSYGWTQHF	TGTGCCAGCAGTTATGGGTGGACCCAGCATTTT	once	-	TRBJ1-5	TRBV6-2/TRBV6-3
CATSNRGTPEAFF	TGTGCCACCAGCAATCGGGGGACCCCTGAAGCTTTCTTT	-	-	TRBJ1-1	TRBV15
CASSLLAPSNTGELFF	TGTGCCAGCAGTTTACTAGCGCCTTCGAACACCGGGGAGCTGTTTTTT	-	-	TRBJ2-2	TRBV27
CATSSSGGGQPQHF	TGTGCCACCAGCAGTTCAGGGGGCGGTCAGCCCCAGCATTTT	-	TRBD1	TRBJ1-5	TRBV15
CASSEIRTDTQYF	TGTGCCAGCAGTGAAATCCGTACAGATACGCAGTATTTT	-	-	TRBJ2-3	TRBV2
CASSLGRVGTLAGNLYEQYF	TGCGCCAGCAGCTTGGGTAGGGTCGGAACACTAGCGGGGAATCTTTACGAGCAGTACTTC	-	TRBD2	TRBJ2-7	TRBV5-1
CAHTISRETHTGELFF	TGTGCCCACACCATAAGCCGGGAGACCCACACCGGGGAGCTGTTTTTT	-	-	TRBJ2-2	TRBV30
CATSRDLAGPYEQYF	TGTGCCACCAGCAGAGATTTAGCGGGACCCTACGAGCAGTACTTC	-	TRBD2	TRBJ2-7	TRBV15
CATSRDLAFYGYTF	TGTGCCACCAGCAGAGATTTAGCATTCTATGGCTACACCTTC	-	-	TRBJ1-2	TRBV15
CASSFLQGGEKLFF	TGTGCCAGCAGCTTTCTCCAGGGTGGTGAAAAACTGTTTTTT	-	-	TRBJ1-4	TRBV5-6
CASSYSGGTDTQYF	TGTGCCAGCAGTTACTCTGGTGGGACAGATACGCAGTATTTT	once	-	TRBJ2-3	TRBV6-5
CASSVREDYGYTF	TGTGCCAGCTCAGTACGGGAAGACTATGGCTACACCTTC	-	-	TRBJ1-2	TRBV18
CSARGGTEQYF	TGCAGTGCTAGAGGTGGGACTGAGCAGTACTTC	-	-	TRBJ2-7	TRBV20-1
CASSLRLALTYNEQFF	TGTGCCAGCAGTTTAAGACTAGCGCTGACCTACAATGAGCAGTTCTTC	-	TRBD2	TRBJ2-1	TRBV28
CAISGDQGAYGYTF	TGTGCCATCAGTGGGGATCAGGGGGCCTATGGCTACACCTTC	-	TRBD1	TRBJ1-2	TRBV10-3
CASSETAGELFF	TGTGCCAGCAGCGAGACCGCCGGGGAGCTGTTTTTT	-	-	TRBJ2-2	TRBV9
CASSLFPQALGHEQYF	TGTGCCAGCAGCTTATTTCCGCAGGCCCTTGGTCACGAGCAGTACTTC	-	-	TRBJ2-7	TRBV7-2
CASSLVGGRETQYF	TGTGCCAGCAGCTTAGTGGGGGGTAGGGAGACCCAGTACTTC	-	-	TRBJ2-5	TRBV11-2
CASSPLATSGSTGELFF	TGTGCCAGCAGCCCTCTTGCCACTAGCGGGAGTACCGGGGAGCTGTTTTTT	few	TRBD2	TRBJ2-2	TRBV14
CASSQDVSTDTQYF	TGTGCCAGCAGCCAAGATGTTAGCACAGATACGCAGTATTTT	-	-	TRBJ2-3	TRBV4-2
CASSSEVEVYKGDEQFF	TGTGCCAGCAGTTCCGAAGTTGAGGTATACAAAGGGGATGAGCAGTTCTTC	-	-	TRBJ2-1	TRBV27
CATSRGASGSGYNEQFF	TGTGCCACCAGCAGAGGGGCTAGCGGGAGTGGTTACAATGAGCAGTTCTTC	-	TRBD2	TRBJ2-1	TRBV15
CASSPAGGEQFF	TGTGCCAGCTCACCGGCGGGAGGGGAGCAGTTCTTC	-	TRBD2	TRBJ2-1	TRBV18
CASSNRGRVGTEAFF	TGTGCCAGCAGCAATCGTGGCAGGGTGGGTACTGAAGCTTTCTTT	-	-	TRBJ1-1	TRBV6-5
CASSLGGSGSPNEQFF	TGCGCCAGCAGCTTGGGAGGCAGCGGGAGTCCCAATGAGCAGTTCTTC	-	TRBD2	TRBJ2-1	TRBV5-1
CAWTWGGEQYF	TGTGCCTGGACGTGGGGGGGCGAGCAGTACTTC	-	TRBD2	TRBJ2-7	TRBV30
CASSLRGIDNSPLHF	TGTGCCAGCAGCCTTCGGGGCATAGATAATTCACCCCTCCACTTT	-	-	TRBJ1-6	TRBV5-4
CASRAPSGRVGVYEQYF	TGTGCCAGCCGGGCGCCTAGCGGGAGGGTAGGTGTCTACGAGCAGTACTTC	-	TRBD2	TRBJ2-7	TRBV28
CASSLRGNQYF	TGTGCCAGCAGTCTAAGGGGGAACCAATATTTT	-	-	TRBJ1-3	TRBV28
CASSLGGAGNTIYF	TGCGCCAGCAGCTTAGGAGGGGCTGGAAACACCATATATTTT	-	-	TRBJ1-3	TRBV5-1